Following are 11 T cell receptor beta chains from one sample sequenced in a study of T-cell reconstitution after alpha-beta-depleted transplantation in children. Preparation of the TCRbeta library used unique molecular identifiers. TCRdb reprocessed the PCR reads via MiXCR and lists one record per CDR3 protein. The sample consists of over 100,000 distinct CDR3 sequences, around a tenth of them appearing once. The specimen comprised PBMCs, sampled before TCRalphabeta/CD19-depleted stem cell transplant. Receptors originate from a boy between 2 and 10 years old with acute lymphoblastic leukemia, due to receive a stem cell transplant.

The chain has TRBV20-1 and TRBJ1-1; D call uncertain. Looked up from germline, CDR1 is DFQATT and CDR2 is SNEGSKA (reference sequence). This CDR3 contains 14 residues. V lost 3 bases to trimming and J lost 3 bases, with 14 bases between them. The CDR3 protein is CSASPPPWYTEAFF. In DNA form, the CDR3 reads TGCAGTGCTAGTCCCCCCCCATGGTACACTGAAGCTTTCTTT.

This CDR3 is CASSLHSREQFF. Here the CDR3 DNA reads TGTGCCAGCAGCTTACACTCTAGGGAGCAGTTCTTC. This chain joins TRBV11-2 and TRBJ2-1; no firm D call. The length of the CDR3 is 12 residues. With 2 bases removed from V and 10 bases from J, the gap between germline ends came to 9 bases. The germline CDR1 and CDR2 sequences are SGHAT and FQNNGV. The variable domain in full, completed from reference TRBV11-2 and TRBJ2-1, reads EAGVAQSPRYKIIEKRQSVAFWCNPISGHATLYWYQQILGQGPKLLIQFQNNGVVDDSQLPKDRFSAERLKGVDSTLKIQPAKLEDSAVYLCASSLHSREQFFGPGTRLTVL.

The CDR3 reads CASSFREGTEAFF. CDR3 DNA sequence: TGTGCCAGCAGTTTCAGGGAGGGGACTGAAGCTTTCTTT. The rearrangement uses TRBV12-3 or TRBV12-4 and TRBJ1-1; maybe TRBD1 (5 bases). This CDR3 spans 13 amino acids. V gave up 3 bases and J gave up 5 bases, with 10 bases separating them.

This clonotype was seen repeatedly, ten times or more. This chain links TRBV5-1 with TRBJ2-2; 12 nucleotides line up with TRBD1. J was trimmed by 7 bases and V by 2 bases; bases with no gene match: 6. CDR1 and CDR2 from the germline V gene are SGHRS and YFSETQ. The CDR3 runs 16 residues. This CDR3 reads CASSLPGTGGIGELFF. The DNA of the CDR3 is TGCGCCAGCAGCTTACCGGGGACAGGGGGCATCGGGGAGCTGTTTTTT.

This clonotype appeared a few times. The chain uses TRBV6-1 and TRBJ1-1, with D hard to call. CDR3 length: 11 amino acids. CDR1 and CDR2 (germline): MNHNS, SASEGT. Between the trimmed V and J ends, which lost 2 bases and 12 bases, there was a span of 10 bases. CDR3: CASSETPRPFF. CDR3 bases: TGTGCCAGCAGTGAAACTCCCAGGCCTTTCTTT.

This clonotype was counted only a few times. This sequence joins TRBV28 and TRBJ2-1; 14 nucleotides match TRBD2. V lost 5 bases, J lost 10 bases, and 10 bases stayed unmatched. The CDR3 is 16 residues long. CDR1 is MDHEN and CDR2 is SYDVKM in the germline V gene. CDR3 in amino acids: CASSPSGLAGEGEQFF. The CDR3 coding sequence is TGTGCCAGCAGTCCCTCGGGACTAGCGGGAGAGGGAGAGCAGTTCTTC.

V usage is TRBV10-3 and J usage is TRBJ2-7, with TRBD1 identical over 10 bases. CDR1 is ENHRY and CDR2 is SYGVKD in the germline V gene. This CDR3 region has 14 residues. J lost 4 bases, V lost 6 bases, and 6 bases had no gene match. For the CDR3, the DNA is TGTGCCATCAGCGGTAGACAGGGGGCGTACGAGCAGTACTTC. Its translation is CAISGRQGAYEQYF.

This rearrangement joins TRBV3-1 to TRBJ1-2; D perhaps matches TRBD1 (6 bases). This CDR3 is built from 15 residues. Germline CDR1 LGHDT, CDR2 YNNKEL (reference sequence). The V end was cut by 10 bases, the J end by 3 bases, with 21 bases between. The CDR3: CATSQDGGLDYGYTF. DNA for the CDR3: TGTGCCACCTCCCAAGACGGGGGGCTTGACTATGGCTACACCTTC.

This clonotype came up many times. This chain joins TRBV20-1 and TRBJ2-7, with 10 bases that match TRBD2. Per germline, CDR1 DFQATT and CDR2 SNEGSKA (reference sequence). V shed 3 bases and J 6 bases; nucleotides not matched to a gene: 5. CDR3 length: 13 residues. DNA for the CDR3: TGCAGTGCTAGGGGGACTAGCGCGGGCGAGCAGTACTTC. Translated: CSARGTSAGEQYF.

The table lists this clonotype with a few counts. The gene calls are TRBV4-1 and TRBJ1-1; TRBD1 matches at 9 bases. Per the germline V gene, CDR1 is MGHRA and CDR2 is YSYEKL. The CDR3 runs to 16 residues. V shed 4 bases, J shed 5 bases, and the junction held 11 bases outside the gene matches. Written as DNA, the CDR3 is TGCGCCAGCAGCCCCATCGGACAGGGGAGGAAAACTGAAGCTTTCTTT. This sequence encodes CASSPIGQGRKTEAFF.

The V call is TRBV2, the J call TRBJ2-1, with 7 nucleotides matching TRBD2. In germline, CDR1 is SNHLY, CDR2 FYNNEI. J gave up 7 bases and V 4 bases, and 10 bases lay outside the gene matches. CDR3 size: 15 residues. The CDR3 reads CASSGRGRTWNEQFF. The CDR3, as DNA: TGTGCCAGCAGTGGCCGCGGGAGAACGTGGAATGAGCAGTTCTTC.